The sequence of this T cell receptor beta chain was determined in a study of cytomegalovirus exposure and HLA in healthy donors. The CDR3 extends over 15 amino acids. The germline V gene encodes CDR1 SGHDT and CDR2 YYEEEE. Trimming shortened V by 0 bases and J by 4 bases, and 13 bases separated the two germline ends. Vbeta (60) and Jbeta (13) primers were used in the PCR. Assay used: immunoSEQ multiplex PCR; TCRdb lists only in-frame clones, some missing. The listing contains approximately 110,000 clones. The genes are TRBV5-6 and TRBJ1-1; the D gene is possibly TRBD1 (6 bases). The sequence was collected from a man aged 18-30 years in good health and CMV-seronegative. Sequencing input: PBMCs. The DNA for the CDR3 is TGTGCCAGCAGCTTGGGGGGCGGGGGCTTCACTGAAGCTTTCTTT. Amino acid sequence: CASSLGGGGFTEAFF.